Listed below are T cell receptor beta chains from one sample, sequenced in a study of CD8 T cells in ankylosing spondylitis. TCRdb called the 5' RACE reads again in MiXCR, with one record for every CDR3 protein. The repertoire holds about 260,000 distinct CDR3 sequences, with 20% as singletons. The specimen was blood, either unsorted or a sorted T cell fraction (not recorded which). The receptors come from a male donor with ankylosing spondylitis or in good health (not recorded which). CDR3s include the opening cysteine and the closing phenylalanine or tryptophan. The D gene is left open where the match is weak. Clone size is shown for a subset of rows, as once, few, many or a class of expanded clone.

abundance	d_gene	v_gene	len	j_gene	CDR3nt	CDR3aa
few	.	TRBV5-1	13	TRBJ1-2	TGCGCCAGCAGCCTAGACGGTGGATATGGCTACACCTTC	CASSLDGGYGYTF
many	.	TRBV5-1	13	TRBJ1-3	TGCGCCAGCAGCTCCCGACAGGGAAACACCATATATTTT	CASSSRQGNTIYF
few	.	TRBV18	12	TRBJ2-1	TGTGCCAGCTCACCACTCAACGTTGAGCAGTTCTTC	CASSPLNVEQFF
.	TRBD2	TRBV28	13	TRBJ2-1	TGTGCCAGCAGGGGACTAGCGGGTAATGAGCAGTTCTTC	CASRGLAGNEQFF
.	TRBD1	TRBV30	16	TRBJ1-3	TGTGCCTGGAGCTCAGGACAGGGGCGATCTGGAAACACCATATATTTT	CAWSSGQGRSGNTIYF
.	.	TRBV10-3	12	TRBJ1-2	TGTGCCATCAGGCAGGGGAACTATGGCTACACCTTC	CAIRQGNYGYTF
.	.	TRBV3-1	15	TRBJ2-1	TGTGCCAGCAGCCACCTAGGGAGCTCCTACAATGAGCAGTTCTTC	CASSHLGSSYNEQFF
.	.	TRBV20-1	15	TRBJ2-4	TGCAGTGCTAGAGATCCAGGTATCGCCAAAAACATTCAGTACTTC	CSARDPGIAKNIQYF
many	TRBD2	TRBV12-3/TRBV12-4	13	TRBJ2-3	TGTGCCAGTCGACTAGCGGGAACAGATACGCAGTATTTT	CASRLAGTDTQYF
few	TRBD1	TRBV6-1	16	TRBJ1-5	TGTGCCAGCAGTGAGGGACAGCCATATAGCAATCAGCCCCAGCATTTT	CASSEGQPYSNQPQHF
.	TRBD1	TRBV20-1	14	TRBJ2-5	TGCAGTGCCCCAAGGACAGGTCGATTGGAGACCCAGTACTTC	CSAPRTGRLETQYF
.	.	TRBV20-1	14	TRBJ1-1	TGCAGTGCTCCAGCCAGGGGTGGGGACACTGAAGCTTTCTTT	CSAPARGGDTEAFF
.	.	TRBV11-2	15	TRBJ2-3	TGTGCCAGCAGCTTAGGCCAGGGGTCTCAGGATACGCAGTATTTT	CASSLGQGSQDTQYF
few	TRBD2	TRBV20-1	19	TRBJ2-1	TGCAGTGCTAGAGTACACCTGGGGTCAGCTAGCGGGAGCGGCAATGAGCAGTTCTTC	CSARVHLGSASGSGNEQFF
few	.	TRBV9	15	TRBJ1-6	TGTGCCAGCAGCGCGAATTCAGGGCATAATTCACCCCTCCACTTT	CASSANSGHNSPLHF
few	TRBD1	TRBV7-3	15	TRBJ2-3	TGTGCCAGCAGTCTGGGACAGGGGGCAGGAGATACGCAGTATTTT	CASSLGQGAGDTQYF
.	TRBD2	TRBV29-1	15	TRBJ2-3	TGCAGCGTTGTAGTAGCGGGAGATGGCACAGATACGCAGTATTTT	CSVVVAGDGTDTQYF
few	TRBD2	TRBV28	14	TRBJ2-3	TGTGCCAGCAGTCTTAGACTAGCCCCAGATACGCAGTATTTT	CASSLRLAPDTQYF
.	.	TRBV20-1	14	TRBJ2-3	TGCAGTGCTAGAGCCAGACAGGCGGAGGATACGCAGTATTTT	CSARARQAEDTQYF
few	TRBD2	TRBV29-1	13	TRBJ2-3	TGCAGCGCAGCGGGGGCCTCCACAGATACGCAGTATTTT	CSAAGASTDTQYF
few	TRBD1	TRBV20-1	15	TRBJ2-3	TGCAGTGCCAACAGGGGGTCCACGAGCACAGATACGCAGTATTTT	CSANRGSTSTDTQYF
.	.	TRBV6-1	15	TRBJ1-5	TGTGCCAGCAGTGAAATCGACAGAAGCAATCAGCCCCAGCATTTT	CASSEIDRSNQPQHF
many	.	TRBV28	13	TRBJ1-2	TGTGCCAGCAGTTTTAGGGGAGGCTATGGCTACACCTTC	CASSFRGGYGYTF
.	TRBD1	TRBV6-1	13	TRBJ1-1	TGTGCCAGCAGCCGGACAGGGCCAACTGAAGCTTTCTTT	CASSRTGPTEAFF
few	.	TRBV10-3	16	TRBJ2-6	TGTGCCATCAGCCCCTCCGGCCTCTCTGGGGCCAACGTCCTGACTTTC	CAISPSGLSGANVLTF